This entry describes one T cell receptor beta chain. Its cognate antigen is unknown. The protocol was immunoSEQ multiplex PCR, while the TCRdb copy is restricted to in-frame clones and leaves out a portion. The repertoire includes about 120,000 clones, over 85% of them detected once, and roughly 8.9% sits in the top ten. The sample belongs to a study of T cell responses to AZD1222 COVID-19 vaccine. Study information: Pooled together were second doses at about 4 or about 12 weeks.

The CDR3 contains 18 residues. Trimming cost V 0 bases and J 4 bases; bases outside gene matches: 12. Germline assignment: CDR1 MRHNA and CDR2 SNTAGT. Notes on the study in general: Clonal diversity was possibly underestimated; the donors were predominantly white British and more often female. Following two doses of AZD1222, Spike-specific TCR breadth and depth rose. It was only a handful of AZD1222 recipients who were seropositive at baseline.

Source: peripheral blood, taken on day 0 of AZD1222 vaccination. The TCR sequence derives from an adult in good health. J is TRBJ1-3 and V is TRBV6-4; 7 bases map to TRBD1. The CDR3 loop is CASSDSSGTKGAGNTIYF. In DNA form, the CDR3 reads TGTGCCAGCAGTGACTCGAGCGGGACAAAGGGGGCGGGAAACACCATATATTTT.